The 20 T cell receptor beta chains presented below share a single source sample, sequenced in a study of shared clonotypes between healthy human individuals. The protocol was immunoSEQ multiplex PCR, while the TCRdb copy is restricted to in-frame clones and leaves out a portion. The repertoire has some 500,000 clones, around 96% of them found once; the top ten carry 0.05% to 0.07%. Sequenced material: naive CD4+ T cells sorted from blood. The subset here: CD45RA+ positively selected. Receptors were obtained from a woman between 25 and 40 years old in good health.

This clone was counted once. The gene calls are TRBV7-2 and TRBJ2-1; 7 bases are a match to TRBD2. Germline trimming cut 1 base from V and 4 bases from J; bases unmatched to any gene: 13. The CDR3 is made up of 18 amino acids. Germline V gene data show CDR1 as SGHTA and CDR2 as FQGNSA. CDR3: CASSLESLWLAEYNEQFF. DNA for the CDR3: TGTGCCAGCAGCTTAGAGTCCCTGTGGCTAGCGGAGTACAATGAGCAGTTCTTC.

The V call is TRBV19, the J call TRBJ2-5, with TRBD2 identical over 10 bases. The J call could be wrong; TRBJ2-7 is a better fit for the DNA end. Germline values: CDR1 LNHDA, CDR2 SQIVND (reference sequence). The CDR3 extends over 15 amino acids. The chain's CDR3 is CASSIGASGSGEQYF. CDR3 DNA: TGTGCCAGTAGTATAGGGGCTAGCGGGAGTGGCGAGCAGTACTTC.

The sample holds one count of this clone. V gene TRBV5-4 combines with J gene TRBJ2-1; TRBD2 is a possible D gene (5 bases). V lost 1 base to trimming and J lost 4 bases, with 12 bases between them. The CDR3 has 15 residues. Germline CDR1 reads SGHNT; CDR2 reads YYREEE (reference sequence). In nucleotides, the CDR3 is TGTGCCAGCAGCTTGATGGGAGTTTCTTACAATGAGCAGTTCTTC. Protein sequence: CASSLMGVSYNEQFF.

This chain links TRBV10-2 with TRBJ2-7; 8 bases are shared with TRBD2. CDR3 length: 13 residues. Germline CDR1 WSHSY, CDR2 SAAADI. J was trimmed by 4 bases and V by 5 bases; bases with no gene match: 4. CDR3 nucleotide sequence: TGCGCCAGCAGTAGCGGGAGAACTTACGAGCAGTACTTC. Translating gives CASSSGRTYEQYF.

This chain links TRBV25-1 with TRBJ2-3; TRBD2 matches 8 bases. Germline CDR1 and CDR2: MGHDK and SYGVNS. CDR3 size: 15 residues. The junction had 3 bases not matched to a gene; V was cut back by 2 bases and J by 2 bases. CDR3 coding DNA: TGTGCCAGCAGTGAAAAACTAGCGGTCACAGATACGCAGTATTTT. Protein: CASSEKLAVTDTQYF.

The chain recombines TRBV2 with TRBJ2-7; D call uncertain. Trimming cost V 8 bases and J 3 bases, with 8 bases left between them. The CDR3 extends over 11 amino acids. Germline loops: CDR1 SNHLY, CDR2 FYNNEI. The CDR3 region is CASVSVYEQYF. The CDR3 bases are TGTGCCAGCGTCTCGGTCTACGAGCAGTACTTC.

The chain combines TRBV18 with TRBJ2-1, with 8 nucleotides matching TRBD1. Germline V gives CDR1 KGHSH, CDR2 LQKENI. This CDR3 comprises 15 residues. V was pared by 4 bases and J by 2 bases, with 4 bases of the junction left unmatched. The DNA of the CDR3 is TGTGCCAGCTCACTTCTACAGGGGGCCTACAATGAGCAGTTCTTC. This encodes CASSLLQGAYNEQFF.

The chain joins TRBV28 to TRBJ1-6; D may be TRBD1 (5 bases). V dropped 5 bases and J dropped 10 bases, with 12 bases sitting between them. The germline CDR1 and CDR2 sequences are MDHEN and SYDVKM. The CDR3 length is 13 residues. In DNA form, the CDR3 reads TGTGCCAGCAGTCCAGGGTGGGGATCACCCCTCCACTTT. Translating gives CASSPGWGSPLHF.

This sequence joins TRBV7-2 and TRBJ2-3; 7 bases are shared with TRBD2. Trimming removed 5 bases from V and 9 bases from J; junction bases left unmatched: 8. This CDR3 spans 13 amino acids. The germline gives CDR1 SGHTA, CDR2 FQGNSA. CDR3 residues: CASSPPGTTTQYF. In DNA form, the CDR3 reads TGTGCCAGCAGCCCCCCCGGGACTACCACGCAGTATTTT.

This clone was seen more than once but under ten times. The chain carries TRBV6-1 and TRBJ2-7; D is uncertain. There are 15 residues in the CDR3. Germline CDR1 is MNHNS and CDR2 is SASEGT. Between the trimmed V and J ends, which lost 4 bases and 3 bases, there was a span of 16 bases. The CDR3 DNA sequence: TGTGCCAGCAGTGCCCCTGGAACGGAAAGCTACGAGCAGTACTTC. As protein: CASSAPGTESYEQYF.

The chain joins TRBV6-5 to TRBJ1-3, with D maybe TRBD1 (5 bases). Per germline, CDR1 MNHEY and CDR2 SVGAGI. The length of the CDR3 is 15 residues. The V and J ends lost 0 bases and 2 bases respectively, with 8 bases between them. The CDR3 reads CASSYSLGPGNTIYF. The CDR3, as DNA: TGTGCCAGCAGTTACTCGTTGGGGCCTGGAAACACCATATATTTT.

This clone was observed once. This sequence joins TRBV19 and TRBJ2-2; 7 positions match TRBD1. Losses at the gene ends were 3 bases for V and 2 bases for J; bases not matched to a gene: 3. From germline, CDR1 is LNHDA and CDR2 SQIVND (reference sequence). The CDR3 has 15 amino acids. This chain's CDR3 is CASSIGQDNTGELFF. The CDR3 DNA is TGTGCCAGTAGTATTGGACAGGACAACACCGGGGAGCTGTTTTTT.

J is TRBJ1-4 and V is TRBV5-1; D perhaps matches TRBD1 (6 bases). The germline V gene has CDR1 SGHRS and CDR2 YFSETQ. V was cut by 0 bases and J by 7 bases, with 13 bases left in between. The CDR3 has 15 residues. The CDR3 reads CASSLGLGGSEKLFF. The CDR3 DNA follows: TGCGCCAGCAGCTTGGGCCTCGGGGGCAGTGAAAAACTGTTTTTT. Looking up the rest from reference TRBV5-1 and TRBJ1-4 gives the full variable domain: KAGVTQTPRYLIKTRGQQVTLSCSPISGHRSVSWYQQTPGQGLQFLFEYFSETQRNKGNFPGRFSGRQFSNSRSEMNVSTLELGDSALYLCASSLGLGGSEKLFFGSGTQLSVL.

The chain is built from TRBV6-6 and TRBJ2-4, with 10 bases lining up with TRBD1. The CDR3 is 14 amino acids. Germline V lookup: CDR1 MNHNY, CDR2 SVGAGI (reference sequence). Trimming at V came to 6 bases and at J to 9 bases, leaving 8 bases not matched to a gene. This CDR3 reads CASRPPRDRGIQYF. In DNA, the CDR3 is TGTGCCAGCAGGCCACCCCGGGACAGGGGCATTCAGTACTTC.

A single count supports this clone. This sequence joins TRBV5-1 and TRBJ2-5, with TRBD2 as a possible D gene (5 bases). The last part of the DNA fits TRBJ2-7 better; the J call may be wrong. Per germline, CDR1 SGHRS and CDR2 YFSETQ. This CDR3 is 13 amino acids long. This chain's CDR3 is CASSLGRDYEQYF. CDR3 DNA sequence: TGCGCCAGCAGCTTGGGACGGGACTACGAGCAGTACTTC.

This clone was picked up a small number of times. The rearrangement uses TRBV20-1 and TRBJ2-2; D ambiguous. This CDR3 contains 10 residues. The V end was cut by 5 bases, the J end by 6 bases, with 4 bases between. CDR1 and CDR2 from the germline V gene are DFQATT and SNEGSKA (reference sequence). Here the CDR3 reads CSARAGELFF. CDR3 in DNA: TGCAGTGCTCGGGCCGGGGAGCTGTTTTTT.

On this clone: The same CDR3 arises from other DNA sequences in this sample as well. The V call is TRBV18, the J call TRBJ1-2, with 7 positions matching TRBD1. With V trimmed by 3 bases and J by 2 bases, 0 bases remained unmatched. There are 13 residues in the CDR3. From germline, CDR1 is KGHSH and CDR2 LQKENI. Here the CDR3 DNA reads TGTGCCAGCTCACCGGACAGGAACTATGGCTACACCTTC. This encodes CASSPDRNYGYTF.

This clone was found a few times. The chain uses TRBV6-1 and TRBJ2-3; D is unresolved. This CDR3 is built from 12 residues. The germline gives CDR1 MNHNS, CDR2 SASEGT. V lost 1 base and J lost 4, with 3 bases in between. This chain's CDR3 is CASSEVADTQYF. Written as DNA, the CDR3 is TGTGCCAGCAGTGAAGTAGCAGATACGCAGTATTTT.

The rearrangement links TRBV7-9 to TRBJ2-1; maybe TRBD1 (5 bases). Germline V gene data show CDR1 as SEHNR and CDR2 as FQNEAQ (reference sequence). The CDR3 has 15 amino acids. With 6 bases removed from V and 0 bases from J, the gap between germline ends came to 12 bases. CDR3 DNA: TGTGCCAGCAGTCTAGGGGCGAGCTCCTACAATGAGCAGTTCTTC. Protein: CASSLGASSYNEQFF. Complete variable domain (other parts from reference TRBV7-9 and TRBJ2-1): DTGVSQNPRHKITKRGQNVTFRCDPISEHNRLYWYRQTLGQGPEFLTYFQNEAQLEKSRLLSDRFSAERPKGSFSTLEIQRTEQGDSAMYLCASSLGASSYNEQFFGPGTRLTVL.

The J gene is TRBJ2-7, the V gene TRBV10-3; D unresolved. The CDR3 covers 13 residues. V lost 2 bases and J lost 8, with 13 bases in between. The germline gives CDR1 ENHRY, CDR2 SYGVKD. DNA of the CDR3: TGTGCCATCAGTGAGGCGACCGGTATGCAGCAGTACTTC. This encodes CAISEATGMQQYF.